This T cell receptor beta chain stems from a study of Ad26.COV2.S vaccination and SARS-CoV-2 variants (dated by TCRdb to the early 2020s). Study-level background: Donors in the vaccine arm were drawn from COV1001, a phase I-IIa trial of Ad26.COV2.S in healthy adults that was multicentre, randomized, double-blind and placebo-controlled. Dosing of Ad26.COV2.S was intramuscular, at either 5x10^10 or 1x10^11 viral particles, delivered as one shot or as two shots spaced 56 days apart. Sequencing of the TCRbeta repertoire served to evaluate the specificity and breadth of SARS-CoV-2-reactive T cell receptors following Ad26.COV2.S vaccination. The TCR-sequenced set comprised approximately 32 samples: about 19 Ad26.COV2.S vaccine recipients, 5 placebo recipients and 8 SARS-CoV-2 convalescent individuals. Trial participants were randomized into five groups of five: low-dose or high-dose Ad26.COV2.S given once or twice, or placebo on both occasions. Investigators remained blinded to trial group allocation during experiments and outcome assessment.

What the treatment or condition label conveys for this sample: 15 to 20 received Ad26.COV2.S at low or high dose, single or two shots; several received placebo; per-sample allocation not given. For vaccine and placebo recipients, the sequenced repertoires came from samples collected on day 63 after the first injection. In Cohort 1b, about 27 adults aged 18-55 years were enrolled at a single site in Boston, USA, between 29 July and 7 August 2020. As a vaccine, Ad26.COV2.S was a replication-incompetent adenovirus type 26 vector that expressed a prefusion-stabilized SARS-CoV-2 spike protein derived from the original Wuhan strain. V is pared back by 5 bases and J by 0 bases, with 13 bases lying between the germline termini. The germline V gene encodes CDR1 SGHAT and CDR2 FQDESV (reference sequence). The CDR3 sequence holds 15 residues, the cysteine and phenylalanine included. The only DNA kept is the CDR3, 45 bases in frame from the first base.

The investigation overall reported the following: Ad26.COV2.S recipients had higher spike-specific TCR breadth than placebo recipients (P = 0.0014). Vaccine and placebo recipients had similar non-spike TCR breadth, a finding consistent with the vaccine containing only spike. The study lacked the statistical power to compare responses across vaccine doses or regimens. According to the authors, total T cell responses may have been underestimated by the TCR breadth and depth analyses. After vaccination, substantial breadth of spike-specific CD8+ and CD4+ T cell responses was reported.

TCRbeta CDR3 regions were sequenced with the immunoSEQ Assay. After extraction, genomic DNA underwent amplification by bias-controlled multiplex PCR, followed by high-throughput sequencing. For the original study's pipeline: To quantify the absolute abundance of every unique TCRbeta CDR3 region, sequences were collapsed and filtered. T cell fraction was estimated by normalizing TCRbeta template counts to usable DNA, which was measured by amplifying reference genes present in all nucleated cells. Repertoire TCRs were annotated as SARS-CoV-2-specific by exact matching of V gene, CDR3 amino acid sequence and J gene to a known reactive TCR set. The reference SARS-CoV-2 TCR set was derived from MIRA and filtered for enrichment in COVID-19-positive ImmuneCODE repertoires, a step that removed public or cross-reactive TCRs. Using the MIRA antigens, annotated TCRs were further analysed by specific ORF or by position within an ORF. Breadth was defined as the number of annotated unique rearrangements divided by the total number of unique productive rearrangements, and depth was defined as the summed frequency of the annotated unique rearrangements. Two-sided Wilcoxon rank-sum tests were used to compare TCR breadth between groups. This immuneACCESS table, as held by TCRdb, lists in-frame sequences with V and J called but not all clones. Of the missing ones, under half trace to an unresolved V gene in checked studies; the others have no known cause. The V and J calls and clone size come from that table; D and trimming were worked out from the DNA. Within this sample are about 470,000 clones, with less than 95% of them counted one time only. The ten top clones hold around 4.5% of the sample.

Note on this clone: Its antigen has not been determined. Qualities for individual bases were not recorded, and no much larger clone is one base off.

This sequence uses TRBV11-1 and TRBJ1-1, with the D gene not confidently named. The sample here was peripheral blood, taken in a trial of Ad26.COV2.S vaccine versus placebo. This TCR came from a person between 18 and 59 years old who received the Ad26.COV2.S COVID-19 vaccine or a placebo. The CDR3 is CASSARGGMNTEAFF. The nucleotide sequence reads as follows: TGTGCCAGCAGCGCCCGGGGAGGGATGAACACTGAAGCTTTCTTT. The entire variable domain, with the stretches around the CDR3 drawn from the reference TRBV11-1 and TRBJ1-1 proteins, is EAEVAQSPRYKITEKSQAVAFWCDPISGHATLYWYRQILGQGPELLVQFQDESVVDDSQLPKDRFSAERLKGVDSTLKIQPAELGDSAMYLCASSARGGMNTEAFFGQGTRLTVV.